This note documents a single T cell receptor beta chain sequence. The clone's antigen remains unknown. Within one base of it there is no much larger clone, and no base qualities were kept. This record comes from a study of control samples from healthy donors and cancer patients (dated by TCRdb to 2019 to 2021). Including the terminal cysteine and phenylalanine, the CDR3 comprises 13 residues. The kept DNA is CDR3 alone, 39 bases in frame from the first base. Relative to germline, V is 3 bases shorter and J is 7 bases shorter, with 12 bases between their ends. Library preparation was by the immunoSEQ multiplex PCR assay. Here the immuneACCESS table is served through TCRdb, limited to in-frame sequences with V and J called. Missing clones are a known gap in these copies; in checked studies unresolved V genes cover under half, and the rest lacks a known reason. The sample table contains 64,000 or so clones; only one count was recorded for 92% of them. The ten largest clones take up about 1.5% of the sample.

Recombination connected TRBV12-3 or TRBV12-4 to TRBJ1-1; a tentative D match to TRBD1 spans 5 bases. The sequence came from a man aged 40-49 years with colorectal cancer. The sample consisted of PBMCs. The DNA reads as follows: TGTGCCAGCAGTTTCGGTCAGGGCCTTGAAGCTTTCTTT. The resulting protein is CASSFGQGLEAFF.